Listed below are T cell receptor beta chains from one sample, sequenced in a study of blood T cell repertoires in COVID-19. The method was immunoSEQ multiplex PCR; TCRdb's version includes in-frame clones alone and lacks a portion of them. The table includes a few hundred thousand clones, 84% detected once. Sequenced input: peripheral blood. Receptor source: a woman in her thirties or forties who had recovered from COVID-19. The CDR3 runs from the conserved cysteine through the conserved F or W. The D gene is left open where the match is weak. Clone size is stated in some rows and not others, as once, few, many or a class when expanded.

J | D | V | size | CDR3 | DNA
TRBJ2-7 | . | TRBV3-1/TRBV3-2 | . | CASSQDQKVYEQYF | TGTGCCAGCAGCCAAGATCAGAAAGTCTACGAGCAGTACTTC
TRBJ1-5 | . | TRBV7-3 | . | CASSRAGTRRSQPQHF | TGTGCCAGCAGCCGAGCGGGTACCCGTCGCAGTCAGCCCCAGCATTTT
TRBJ1-4 | TRBD1 | TRBV5-5 | . | CASSLEDRMGEKLFF | TGTGCCAGCTCGCTTGAGGACAGGATGGGGGAAAAACTGTTTTTT
TRBJ2-1 | TRBD2 | TRBV19 | . | CASSRTSGGNEQFF | TGTGCCAGTAGTAGAACTAGCGGGGGAAATGAGCAGTTCTTC
TRBJ2-2 | . | TRBV30 | once | CAWSGTGELFF | TGTGCCTGGAGCGGGACCGGGGAGCTGTTTTTT
TRBJ2-5 | . | TRBV11-2 | . | CASSLGIGVGEETQYF | TGTGCCAGCAGCTTAGGTATCGGGGTCGGGGAAGAGACCCAGTACTTC
TRBJ2-1 | TRBD1 | TRBV29-1 | few | CSVRSTGTGAGNEQFF | TGCAGCGTGCGATCCACCGGGACAGGGGCGGGGAATGAGCAGTTCTTC
TRBJ2-7 | . | TRBV19 | . | CASSITGGPYEQYF | TGTGCCAGTAGTATAACAGGCGGTCCCTACGAGCAGTACTTC
TRBJ2-3 | TRBD1 | TRBV4-2 | . | CASSQEGQGNTDTQYF | TGTGCCAGCAGCCAAGAAGGACAGGGGAACACAGATACGCAGTATTTT
TRBJ2-7 | TRBD2 | TRBV6-6 | . | CASGYLKGGVDEQYF | TGTGCCAGCGGGTACCTAAAGGGAGGGGTAGACGAGCAGTACTTC
TRBJ2-3 | TRBD1 | TRBV19 | . | CASSRTGVVADTQYF | TGTGCCAGTAGCCGAACAGGGGTTGTCGCAGATACGCAGTATTTT
TRBJ2-7 | TRBD2 | TRBV2 | . | CASRPTSDSYEQYF | TGTGCCAGCAGACCGACTAGCGACTCCTACGAGCAGTACTTC
TRBJ1-2 | TRBD1 | TRBV14 | . | CASSQETPGQGARYGYTF | TGTGCCAGCAGCCAAGAAACGCCGGGACAGGGGGCCCGGTATGGCTACACCTTC
TRBJ2-5 | . | TRBV10-3 | . | CAISALGGGGFQETQYF | TGTGCCATCAGTGCCCTTGGGGGCGGGGGATTCCAAGAGACCCAGTACTTC
TRBJ2-1 | . | TRBV18 | . | CASSQEFRDNEQFF | TGTGCCAGCTCACAAGAATTTAGAGACAATGAGCAGTTCTTC
TRBJ1-1 | . | TRBV19 | . | CASSHATGGTEAFF | TGTGCCAGTAGTCACGCGACTGGAGGTACTGAAGCTTTCTTT
TRBJ1-1 | TRBD1 | TRBV6-6 | . | CVTKGGQGNGAFF | TGTGTCACAAAAGGGGGACAGGGGAATGGAGCTTTCTTT
TRBJ1-1 | . | TRBV6-1 | few | CASSELRGNTEAFF | TGTGCCAGCAGTGAATTACGGGGAAACACTGAAGCTTTCTTT
TRBJ2-7 | . | TRBV11-2 | . | CASSLDPTGYEQYF | TGTGCCAGCAGCTTAGATCCCACCGGGTACGAGCAGTACTTC
TRBJ1-5 | . | TRBV19 | once | CASSIGGKSNQPQHF | TGTGCCAGTAGTATCGGGGGTAAGAGCAATCAGCCCCAGCATTTT
TRBJ1-4 | . | TRBV29-1 | . | CSVVVCRGKNNEKLFF | TGCAGCGTTGTCGTGTGTAGGGGAAAGAATAATGAAAAACTGTTTTTT
TRBJ2-3 | . | TRBV27 | . | CASSLRQGWADTQYF | TGTGCCAGCAGTTTACGTCAGGGTTGGGCAGATACGCAGTATTTT
TRBJ1-1 | TRBD1 | TRBV4-3 | . | CASSQEGQGLNTEAFF | TGCGCCAGCAGCCAAGAAGGACAGGGATTGAACACTGAAGCTTTCTTT
TRBJ2-3 | TRBD2 | TRBV18 | . | CASSPLSGGAGDTQYF | TGTGCCAGCTCACCATTAAGCGGGGGGGCTGGAGATACGCAGTATTTT
TRBJ1-5 | . | TRBV19 | few | CASDTPGGNQPQHF | TGTGCCAGTGACACCCCAGGGGGCAATCAGCCCCAGCATTTT
TRBJ1-6 | TRBD1 | TRBV19 | . | CASSIDPDREPLHF | TGTGCCAGTAGTATAGACCCGGACAGGGAGCCCCTCCACTTT
TRBJ2-2 | . | TRBV19 | . | CASSRTANTGELFF | TGTGCCAGTAGTAGGACAGCGAACACCGGGGAGCTGTTTTTT
TRBJ1-2 | . | TRBV2 | . | CASSARIYGYTF | TGTGCCAGCAGTGCTAGAATCTATGGCTACACCTTC
TRBJ2-3 | . | TRBV19 | . | CASAPLGQSDTQYF | TGTGCCAGCGCGCCGCTTGGACAGTCAGATACGCAGTATTTT
TRBJ1-1 | TRBD1 | TRBV5-1 | . | CASSPDPGGMNTEAFF | TGCGCCAGCAGCCCCGACCCAGGGGGAATGAACACTGAAGCTTTCTTT
TRBJ1-3 | TRBD1 | TRBV3-1/TRBV3-2 | . | CASRQGGSDTIYF | TGTGCCAGCAGACAGGGGGGGTCGGACACCATATATTTT
TRBJ1-1 | TRBD1 | TRBV12-3/TRBV12-4 | once | CASWDRLNTEAFF | TGTGCCAGCTGGGACAGGCTGAACACTGAAGCTTTCTTT
TRBJ1-2 | . | TRBV24-1 | few | CATSDYQGNGYTF | TGTGCCACCAGTGATTACCAGGGAAATGGCTACACCTTC